Below, 12 T cell receptor beta chains from the same sample are listed, as sequenced in a study of T cells after yellow fever vaccination. In TCRdb, the 5' RACE reads were re-called with MiXCR into one record per CDR3 protein. The sample contains fewer than 100,000 distinct CDR3 sequences, under 6.5% of which appear only once. The sequencing used CD8+ T cells sorted from PBMCs, collected 10 days after the yellow fever booster vaccination. These receptors were obtained from a man between 18 and 35 years old who received the YFV17D yellow fever vaccine.

This clonotype has at least ten counts. The CDR3 DNA is TGTGCCAGCAGTTTAATGGGCACAGATACGCAGTATTTT. Amino acid sequence: CASSLMGTDTQYF. The V call is TRBV12-3 or TRBV12-4, the J call TRBJ2-3; D is undetermined. CDR3 size: 13 residues. Trimming cost V 2 bases and J 1 base, with 4 bases left between them.

The genes are TRBV12-3 or TRBV12-4 and TRBJ1-1, with a possible D match to TRBD1 (6 bases). The CDR3 runs 14 residues. The ends were cut back, 7 bases at V and 5 bases at J, with 17 bases in the middle. In DNA, the CDR3 is TGTGCCAGCACCGACGACAGGTATGAAACTGAAGCTTTCTTT. Protein sequence: CASTDDRYETEAFF.

This clonotype appeared many times. The chain couples TRBV4-2 to TRBJ2-5; 8 bases are shared with TRBD2. CDR1 is LGHNA and CDR2 is YNFKEQ in the germline V gene. V was pared by 4 bases and J by 2 bases, with 9 bases of the junction left unmatched. The CDR3 spans 16 residues. CDR3 nucleotide sequence: TGTGCCAGCAGCCCAACGGGGGGGGGCAATCAAGAGACCCAGTACTTC. It codes for CASSPTGGGNQETQYF.

This clonotype was counted many times. V gene TRBV11-3 combines with J gene TRBJ2-7; TRBD2 agrees at 14 bases. V trimming: 7 bases; J trimming: 0 bases; junction bases outside the gene matches: 5. This CDR3 has 16 amino acids. CDR1 is SGHNT, CDR2 YENEEA, per germline. CDR3 loop: CASTRTSGGCSYEQYV. CDR3 bases: TGTGCCAGCACACGGACTAGCGGGGGGTGCTCCTACGAGCAGTACGTC.

This clonotype was seen a handful of times. The CDR3 loop is CANNPGTRWTDTQYF. The CDR3 coding sequence is TGTGCCAACAACCCCGGGACTAGGTGGACAGATACGCAGTATTTT. V gene TRBV9 combines with J gene TRBJ2-3; 8 nucleotides align to TRBD2. V dropped 9 bases and J dropped 3; count of bases not matched to a gene: 12. The germline gives CDR1 SGDLS, CDR2 YYNGEE. There are 15 residues in the CDR3.

The chain carries TRBV11-2 and TRBJ2-3; D gene uncertain. The CDR3 has 17 amino acids. V was trimmed by 0 bases and J by 2 bases, leaving 15 bases between them. The germline gives CDR1 SGHAT, CDR2 FQNNGV. The CDR3 sequence: CASSLDDWHHSTDTQYF. CDR3 nucleotide sequence: TGTGCCAGCAGCTTAGATGACTGGCACCATTCCACAGATACGCAGTATTTT.

CDR3 DNA: TGTGCCAGCAGTTCGCGGACTAGCGGGGGGAGGCATGAGCAGTTCTTC. Its translation: CASSSRTSGGRHEQFF. The J gene is TRBJ2-1, the V gene TRBV12-3 or TRBV12-4; TRBD2 aligns across 14 bases. With V trimmed by 4 bases and J by 8 bases, 7 bases remained unmatched. The CDR3 consists of 16 residues.

This clonotype turned up a few times. The chain links TRBV7-2 to TRBJ2-1; 10 nucleotides line up with TRBD1. V trimming: 4 bases; J trimming: 0 bases; junction bases outside the gene matches: 12. Germline-derived CDR1 and CDR2 are SGHTA and FQGNSA. CDR3 length: 19 amino acids. The CDR3 region has the DNA TGTGCCAGCAGCTCCCCTACCGGGACAGGGGTCTTCTCCTACAATGAGCAGTTCTTC. This translates into CASSSPTGTGVFSYNEQFF.

The J gene is TRBJ2-3, the V gene TRBV4-1; 8 bases agree with TRBD2. The CDR3 is 16 amino acids. Germline-derived CDR1 and CDR2 are MGHRA and YSYEKL. V trimming: 4 bases; J trimming: 5 bases; junction bases outside the gene matches: 11. The CDR3 sequence: CASSPQGTSLVDTQYF. The DNA for the CDR3 is TGCGCCAGCAGCCCGCAGGGGACTAGTCTGGTAGATACGCAGTATTTT.

This clonotype was detected a few times. The V gene is TRBV29-1, the J gene TRBJ2-5; D remains ambiguous. There are 12 residues in the CDR3. CDR1 and CDR2 (germline): SQVTM, ANQGSEA. Trimming pared 4 bases from V and 0 bases from J, leaving 6 bases between. CDR3 DNA: TGCAGCGTTGCTGGGTACCAAGAGACCCAGTACTTC. Translated, it gives CSVAGYQETQYF.

V usage is TRBV7-7 and J usage is TRBJ1-3; TRBD1 might be the D (5 bases). The length of the CDR3 is 15 residues. The germline V gene has CDR1 SSHAT and CDR2 FNYEAQ (reference sequence). Between the trimmed V and J ends, which lost 0 bases and 4 bases, there was a span of 10 bases. The CDR3 loop is CASSLAIGDGNTIYF. CDR3 sequence (DNA): TGTGCCAGCAGCTTAGCGATCGGGGACGGAAACACCATATATTTT. Combining the CDR3 with reference TRBV7-7 and TRBJ1-3 gives the whole variable domain GAGVSQSPRYKVTKRGQDVTLRCDPISSHATLYWYQQALGQGPEFLTYFNYEAQPDKSGLPSDRFSAERPEGSISTLTIQRTEQRDSAMYRCASSLAIGDGNTIYFGEGSWLTVV.

This clonotype has more than one count but fewer than ten. V is TRBV6-5 and J is TRBJ2-1; 10 nucleotides match TRBD2. This CDR3 has 15 amino acids. V shed 5 bases and J 9 bases; nucleotides not matched to a gene: 10. Germline assignment: CDR1 MNHEY and CDR2 SVGAGI. CDR3 amino acids: CASSLASGGAPEQFF. CDR3 DNA: TGTGCCAGCAGTCTAGCGAGCGGGGGGGCCCCTGAGCAGTTCTTC.